This passage covers 11 T cell receptor beta chains from one sample sequenced in a study of glioma-infiltrating T cells after dendritic cell vaccination. Clones were read by immunoSEQ multiplex PCR, and TCRdb kept only the in-frame ones, dropping some. The sample has tens of thousands of clones, around 85% seen once. The source was blood, collected before dendritic cell vaccination. Receptor source: a human donor with glioblastoma.

The chain employs TRBV7-8 and TRBJ2-1; a possible D gene is TRBD1 (6 bases). Trimming cost V 6 bases and J 9 bases, with 15 bases left between them. The CDR3 spans 13 residues. Germline V gene data show CDR1 as SGHVS and CDR2 as FQNEAQ. CDR3 region: CASSQGWVGEQFF. The CDR3 DNA sequence: TGTGCCAGCAGTCAGGGGTGGGTGGGTGAGCAGTTCTTC.

This clone occurred once. The V call is TRBV5-1, the J call TRBJ1-1, with 7 bases identical to TRBD1. V trimming: 4 bases; J trimming: 5 bases; junction bases outside the gene matches: 5. This CDR3 region has 13 residues. Germline CDR1 is SGHRS and CDR2 is YFSETQ. The chain's CDR3 is CASSIGQATEAFF. The CDR3 DNA sequence: TGCGCCAGCAGCATAGGACAGGCAACTGAAGCTTTCTTT. Using reference TRBV5-1 and TRBJ1-1 for the parts outside the CDR3, the full variable domain is KAGVTQTPRYLIKTRGQQVTLSCSPISGHRSVSWYQQTPGQGLQFLFEYFSETQRNKGNFPGRFSGRQFSNSRSEMNVSTLELGDSALYLCASSIGQATEAFFGQGTRLTVV.

The chain combines TRBV29-1 with TRBJ2-1; 12 bases agree with TRBD2. Losses at the gene ends were 6 bases for V and 0 bases for J; bases not matched to a gene: 9. The CDR3 sequence is 17 residues long. Germline V gene data show CDR1 as SQVTM and CDR2 as ANQGSEA. In nucleotides, the CDR3 is TGCAGCGTGGGGGGACTAGCGGGCCGGAGCTCCTACAATGAGCAGTTCTTC. It is translated as CSVGGLAGRSSYNEQFF.

This rearrangement joins TRBV18 to TRBJ1-1; D not resolved. Germline loops: CDR1 KGHSH, CDR2 LQKENI. CDR3 length: 15 amino acids. Trimming pared 4 bases from V and 5 bases from J, leaving 17 bases between. CDR3 nucleotide sequence: TGTGCCAGCTCACGGGGAATGAGGGTCGGGACTGAAGCTTTCTTT. Amino acids: CASSRGMRVGTEAFF.

This clone has just one count. Germline and junction disagree at one end, which may indicate a read error. V gene TRBV7-9 combines with J gene TRBJ2-7, with 9 bases matching TRBD2. Germline V gene data show CDR1 as SEHNR and CDR2 as FQNEAQ (reference sequence). CDR3 length equals 13 residues. DNA for the CDR3: TGTGCCAGCAGCTTAGAGGTGACTAGCGGTTCGCGGTTC. As protein: CASSLEVTSGSRF.

The chain employs TRBV7-9 and TRBJ2-2; D unclear. The CDR3 has 15 residues. CDR1 is SEHNR and CDR2 is FQNEAQ in the germline V gene (reference sequence). V lost 5 bases to trimming and J lost 0 bases, with 10 bases between them. CDR3 bases: TGTGCCAGCAGCCAGAGGAGAGCGAACACCGGGGAGCTGTTTTTT. It encodes CASSQRRANTGELFF.

The genes are TRBV9 and TRBJ2-1; possibly TRBD2 for D (5 bases). The germline CDR1 and CDR2 sequences are SGDLS and YYNGEE. Trimming took off 1 base at V and 0 bases at J, with 11 bases between the two ends. CDR3 length: 16 amino acids. CDR3 sequence: CASSVIGESSYNEQFF. DNA for the CDR3: TGTGCCAGCAGCGTAATCGGGGAGAGCTCCTACAATGAGCAGTTCTTC.

The chain links TRBV4-3 to TRBJ2-3; 11 positions agree with TRBD2. Germline assignment: CDR1 LGHNA and CDR2 YSLEER. The CDR3 is made up of 15 amino acids. With 4 bases clipped from V and 4 bases from J, the junction kept 4 bases outside the gene matches. CDR3 coding DNA: TGCGCCAGCAGCCCGGGACTAGCGGCTCCAGATACGCAGTATTTT. Its translation: CASSPGLAAPDTQYF.

This clone showed up just a few times. V gene TRBV28 combines with J gene TRBJ2-5; D possibly corresponds to TRBD2 (6 bases). V was shortened by 6 bases and J by 5 bases, with 16 bases between the two germline ends. The CDR3 is 14 amino acids. Germline CDR1 reads MDHEN; CDR2 reads SYDVKM. CDR3 in amino acids: CASRTAGTGETQYF. CDR3 DNA: TGTGCCAGCAGAACTGCCGGGACTGGTGAGACCCAGTACTTC.

The rearrangement joins TRBV19 to TRBJ2-5; possible D gene TRBD1, 6 bases. The DNA matches TRBJ2-7 better at its end, which makes the J call doubtful. This CDR3 is built from 13 residues. Germline values: CDR1 LNHDA, CDR2 SQIVND (reference sequence). The CDR3 reads CASSIRDNYEQYF. As DNA, the CDR3 is TGTGCCAGTAGTATCCGGGACAACTACGAGCAGTACTTC.

The V gene is TRBV27, the J gene TRBJ1-6; D is perhaps TRBD1 (6 bases). CDR1 and CDR2 from the germline V gene are MNHEY and SMNVEV (reference sequence). The V end was cut by 5 bases, the J end by 6 bases, with 14 bases between. The CDR3 sequence is 15 residues long. This CDR3 is CASSRGGAFNSPLHF. The CDR3 DNA sequence: TGTGCCAGCAGTCGGGGGGGGGCTTTTAATTCACCCCTCCACTTT.